This paragraph reports one T cell receptor (beta chain). This table comes from immunoSEQ multiplex PCR, and its TCRdb copy is limited to in-frame clones, with some not included. The data contain 85,000 to 100,000 clones, 85% to 90% of them singletons. This sample was included in a study of T cell responses to AZD1222 COVID-19 vaccine. Looking at the study overall: Pooled together were second doses at about 4 or about 12 weeks.

The V gene's germline CDR1 is SNHLY and CDR2 FYNNEI. The CDR3 contains 15 residues. The V and J ends lost 4 bases and 5 bases, in that order; junction bases with no gene match: 8. Specimen: peripheral blood, collected on day 0 of AZD1222 vaccination. This sequence was found in an adult in good health. The chain has TRBV2 and TRBJ2-5; 9 bases are a match to TRBD1. The CDR3 DNA is TGTGCCAGCAGTGTGCTTACAGGGGGCGCGGAGACCCAGTACTTC. It translates to CASSVLTGGAETQYF.